The rows below give T cell receptor beta chains drawn from one sample of a study of response to subunit inactivated influenza vaccine. TCRdb analysed the RT-PCR reads with MiXCR anew, one entry per CDR3 protein. The data show over 300,000 distinct CDR3 sequences, about a fifth seen once. Sequenced material: PBMCs from blood, taken less than 22 months after vaccination. These receptors originate from a man aged 50 to 69 who received an inactivated influenza vaccine. Each CDR3 is given with its conserved first and last residue. D genes are given only for firm matches. A clone size is listed for some rows: how often the clone was seen (once, few, many), or a class if it is expanded.

TRBV7-2	TRBJ2-3	-	many	CASSLAGRVLTDTQYF	TGTGCCAGCAGCTTAGCGGGCCGGGTTCTAACAGATACGCAGTATTTT
TRBV11-2	TRBJ1-1	-	few	CASSPTTNARNTEAFF	TGTGCCAGCAGCCCAACGACGAATGCGAGGAACACTGAAGCTTTCTTT
TRBV19	TRBJ1-2	-	-	CASSDRFPNSDGYTF	TGTGCCAGTAGTGACCGTTTCCCCAATTCGGATGGCTACACCTTC
TRBV20-1	TRBJ2-1	TRBD2	few	CSARVGLAGAPSSSYNEQFF	TGCAGTGCTAGAGTAGGGCTAGCGGGGGCCCCCAGTAGCTCCTACAATGAGCAGTTCTTC
TRBV12-3/TRBV12-4	TRBJ1-5	-	few	CASSLVWGRNQPQHF	TGTGCCAGCAGTTTAGTTTGGGGCCGCAATCAGCCCCAGCATTTT
TRBV7-9	TRBJ1-1	-	many	CAIKRGAEAFF	TGTGCCATCAAGAGGGGGGCTGAAGCTTTCTTT
TRBV5-1	TRBJ1-2	TRBD1	once	CASSYITGTGHSYTF	TGCGCCAGCAGTTACATCACCGGGACAGGACACAGCTACACCTTC
TRBV5-4	TRBJ2-7	TRBD1	-	CASSLGQGDYEQYF	TGTGCCAGCAGCTTGGGACAGGGGGACTACGAGCAGTACTTC
TRBV4-1	TRBJ1-5	-	many	CASSQNFAQPQHF	TGCGCCAGCAGCCAAAATTTTGCTCAGCCCCAGCATTTT
TRBV12-3/TRBV12-4	TRBJ1-5	TRBD1	-	CASSPNRGSQPQHF	TGTGCCAGCAGCCCTAACAGGGGGAGTCAGCCCCAGCATTTT
TRBV7-8	TRBJ2-2	TRBD1	many	CASSHRTGRNTGELFF	TGTGCCAGCAGCCACCGGACAGGGAGGAACACCGGGGAGCTGTTTTTT
TRBV5-6	TRBJ2-3	-	-	CASSLTGFPDTQYF	TGTGCCAGCAGTTTAACAGGGTTCCCAGATACGCAGTATTTT
TRBV20-1	TRBJ2-5	TRBD2	-	CSAGIAGEGETQYF	TGCAGTGCTGGCATAGCGGGGGAGGGAGAGACCCAGTACTTC
TRBV20-1	TRBJ2-5	-	many	CSPNTSWGGCCETQYF	TGCAGTCCCAACACTTCGTGGGGAGGATGCTGTGAGACCCAGTACTTC
TRBV5-1	TRBJ2-1	-	-	CASGVGTPGVGEQFF	TGCGCCAGCGGAGTCGGGACCCCGGGGGTCGGTGAGCAGTTCTTC
TRBV5-4	TRBJ1-1	-	-	CATANMNTEAFF	TGTGCCACCGCCAACATGAACACTGAAGCTTTCTTT
TRBV20-1	TRBJ2-1	TRBD2	many	CSARDPRLAGGYNEQFF	TGCAGTGCTAGAGATCCACGACTAGCGGGAGGGTACAATGAGCAGTTCTTC
TRBV6-2/TRBV6-3	TRBJ2-7	-	-	CASSSLTGVFSYEQYF	TGTGCCAGCAGTTCCCTAACGGGAGTGTTCTCCTACGAGCAGTACTTC
TRBV7-2	TRBJ2-7	-	-	CASSLGPGSIYEQYF	TGTGCCAGCAGCCTCGGCCCGGGATCAATCTACGAGCAGTACTTC
TRBV4-3	TRBJ2-2	TRBD1	few	CASSHATGAGELFF	TGCGCCAGCAGCCACGCGACAGGGGCCGGGGAGCTGTTTTTT
TRBV28	TRBJ2-7	-	-	CASSPRYSLNYEQYF	TGTGCCAGCAGTCCGCGATATTCCCTCAACTACGAGCAGTACTTC
TRBV29-1	TRBJ1-5	TRBD1	few	CSVSDRTIGQPQHF	TGCAGCGTTTCGGACAGGACGATAGGACAGCCCCAGCATTTT
TRBV5-1	TRBJ1-2	-	-	CASSLGDAGGYTF	TGCGCCAGCAGCTTGGGAGATGCAGGTGGCTACACCTTC
TRBV12-3/TRBV12-4	TRBJ2-1	TRBD2	-	CASRRAGTSGSYNEQFF	TGTGCCAGCAGGCGTGCCGGGACTAGCGGGAGCTACAATGAGCAGTTCTTC
TRBV19	TRBJ1-5	-	few	CASSIAQTINQPQHF	TGTGCCAGTAGTATAGCACAGACAATTAATCAGCCCCAGCATTTT
TRBV12-3/TRBV12-4	TRBJ2-7	-	-	CASSFGGLRVEQYF	TGTGCCAGCAGTTTTGGGGGGTTGAGGGTCGAGCAGTACTTC
TRBV18	TRBJ2-1	-	-	CASSPRSSGPSYNEQFF	TGTGCCAGCTCACCACGTAGTAGCGGACCTTCCTACAATGAGCAGTTCTTC
TRBV11-2	TRBJ2-2	-	-	CASSRIGLPGELFF	TGTGCCAGCAGCCGAATCGGTCTCCCCGGGGAGCTGTTTTTT
TRBV10-3	TRBJ2-7	-	few	CAIRVGGYEQYF	TGTGCCATCCGGGTTGGGGGGTACGAGCAGTACTTC
TRBV20-1	TRBJ1-2	-	many	CSARDLVDYGYTF	TGCAGTGCTAGAGATCTGGTCGACTATGGCTACACCTTC
TRBV7-9	TRBJ1-1	TRBD1	few	CASSLVGGRGLTEAFF	TGTGCCAGCAGCTTAGTAGGCGGCAGGGGGCTTACTGAAGCTTTCTTT
TRBV5-1	TRBJ2-2	-	once	CASSLRGQSSGELFF	TGCGCCAGCAGCTTGAGAGGACAGTCCTCCGGGGAGCTGTTTTTT
TRBV6-5	TRBJ2-4	-	-	CASSYSLTENIQYF	TGTGCCAGCAGTTACTCGCTGACAGAAAACATTCAGTACTTC
TRBV20-1	TRBJ1-2	-	-	CSAREQGNTF	TGCAGTGCTAGAGAGCAAGGGAACACCTTC
TRBV6-1	TRBJ1-1	-	many	CASSRTGRGTEAFF	TGTGCCAGCAGCAGGACGGGCCGAGGGACTGAAGCTTTCTTT
TRBV18	TRBJ2-1	TRBD2	-	CASSPPSRLAGVHEQFF	TGTGCCAGCTCACCGCCTTCGAGGCTAGCGGGAGTTCATGAGCAGTTCTTC
TRBV29-1	TRBJ1-1	-	-	CSANRVDRTEAFF	TGCAGCGCAAACAGGGTGGATCGCACTGAAGCTTTCTTT
TRBV7-2	TRBJ1-5	-	-	CASSLYPNSNQPQHF	TGTGCCAGCAGCTTATATCCCAATAGCAATCAGCCCCAGCATTTT
TRBV7-2	TRBJ1-4	-	few	CASSLGLLEKLFF	TGTGCCAGCAGCCTGGGACTGCTTGAAAAACTGTTTTTT
TRBV4-2	TRBJ1-6	TRBD1	many	CASSPSAQGAVSPLHF	TGTGCCAGCAGCCCAAGTGCACAGGGGGCAGTTTCACCCCTCCACTTT
TRBV7-8	TRBJ1-5	TRBD1	many	CASSPIVGRGINSNQPQHF	TGTGCCAGCAGCCCTATTGTGGGCAGGGGGATTAATAGCAATCAGCCCCAGCATTTT
TRBV12-3/TRBV12-4	TRBJ2-7	-	-	CASSLKRDEQYF	TGTGCCAGCAGTTTGAAACGGGACGAGCAGTACTTC
TRBV7-9	TRBJ1-3	-	many	CASSLAGTSSGNTIYF	TGTGCCAGCAGCTTAGCAGGAACTAGCTCTGGAAACACCATATATTTT
TRBV28	TRBJ2-5	-	-	CASSLISGGQETQYF	TGTGCCAGCAGTTTAATTTCCGGGGGACAAGAGACCCAGTACTTC
TRBV28	TRBJ2-5	-	few	CASGQESRVAGTETQYF	TGTGCCAGCGGACAGGAGTCAAGAGTAGCGGGGACAGAGACCCAGTACTTC
TRBV2	TRBJ1-1	-	-	CASSDMSKTVNTEAFF	TGTGCCAGCAGTGATATGTCAAAGACAGTGAACACTGAAGCTTTCTTT